These T cell receptor beta chains were read from a single sample in a study of cytomegalovirus exposure and HLA in healthy donors. TCRdb keeps only in-frame clones here, not all; method: immunoSEQ multiplex PCR. The sample carries around 49,000 clones, 80% recorded once. Sequenced material: PBMCs. These receptors were obtained from a man aged 30 to 45 in good health and CMV-seropositive. Each CDR3 is given with its conserved first and last residue. Some rows have no size entry. The others give once, few or many, or a class for an expanded clone.

clone_size | v_call | cdr3_aa
. | TRBV7-8 | CASSSTGGGYGYTF
. | TRBV27 | CASSLFGRTNEQYF
. | TRBV7-8 | CASSLAGRGLFEKLFF
. | TRBV27 | CASSLRIDGKLFF
. | TRBV27 | CASSLSGRGVLTEAFF
. | TRBV7-2 | CASSSQGTGRSYEQYF
few | TRBV5-1 | CASSGTGGANTGELFF
once | TRBV2 | CASPLGRGDSDTQYF
. | TRBV19 | CASTPTTGMNTEAFF
. | TRBV2 | CASTGTFYTGELFF
. | TRBV5-1 | CASSPVGRGTYEQYF
. | TRBV7-2 | CASSIHRGSGQPQHF
. | TRBV30 | CAWAGTGAVTDTQYF
. | TRBV18 | CASSPPIWDRGSHEQYF
. | TRBV18 | CASSPQAGGTDTQYF
. | TRBV6-1 | CASSGRGRSYGYTF
few | TRBV5-1 | CASSSGTGHTEAFF
. | TRBV2 | CASRRYETQYF
. | TRBV6-1 | CASSEVGRAGGLHQPQHF
. | TRBV27 | CASKLAGKETQYF
. | TRBV29-1 | CSVEWNGRRNEQYF
. | TRBV5-4 | CASSLGQRLKNSEQFF
. | TRBV7-9 | CASSFHTDTIYF
. | TRBV5-1 | CASSSRQVGPDYEQYF
. | TRBV19 | CASSAGTQETQYF
. | TRBV7-2 | CASRPGGRTYEQYF
. | TRBV6-5 | CASSYIRGSSYNEQFF
. | TRBV7-9 | CASSSGQGFYNSPLHF
. | TRBV5-6 | CASGVGQGFYGYTF
. | TRBV5-1 | CASSFGERGNTIYF
. | TRBV11-1 | CASSSQTSIRETQYF
. | TRBV7-3 | CASSFTQGGTGELFF
. | TRBV5-1 | CASSPIGTGNEKLFF
. | TRBV29-1 | CSVDPGNTEAFF
. | TRBV5-1 | CASSLARGDQFTGELFF
. | TRBV18 | CASSPQTSGGAFSQETQYF
few | TRBV9 | CASSVGTGQNSPLHF
few | TRBV9 | CASTEFWEGTEAFF
. | TRBV9 | CASSVEAGTSTDTQYF
. | TRBV27 | CASSTRSGGAQYF
. | TRBV6-5 | CASSYGTGENQPQHF
few | TRBV29-1 | CSVERQRDTEAFF
once | TRBV6-5 | CASSSDGIGGYTF
. | TRBV29-1 | CSVERATGWGETQYF
. | TRBV27 | CASSPSVQGSDGYTF
. | TRBV7-9 | CASSGPMVEQFF
few | TRBV7-3 | CASSLGMGSGYTF
. | TRBV6-5 | CASSQDRERTQYF
. | TRBV7-9 | CASSLSFGGQTKNTGELFF
. | TRBV7-6 | CASSFGPQTGTVGNTIYF
. | TRBV28 | CASSLGQGLYEQYF
few | TRBV4-1 | CASSQDPGTSNEQFF
. | TRBV11-3 | CASSPRGGTDTQYF
. | TRBV5-4 | CASSYRDAGYGYTF
. | TRBV18 | CASSPPGQGVGSYEQYF